One sample yielded the 18 T cell receptor beta chains listed below, sequenced in a study of OX40 agonist ivuxolimab in advanced cancers. The assay was immunoSEQ multiplex PCR, and TCRdb's table has in-frame clones only and misses some. The sample carries some 59,000 clones, approximately 87% recorded once. Sample: CD4+ or CD8+ T cells sorted from blood, taken in a trial of the OX40 agonist ivuxolimab. These receptors were collected from an adult with an advanced solid tumor such as melanoma, head and neck, liver or kidney cancer.

The chain combines TRBV5-4 with TRBJ1-3; 11 bases map to TRBD1. This CDR3 has 16 residues. Germline V gene lookup returns CDR1 SGHNT and CDR2 YYREEE (reference sequence). V dropped 2 bases and J dropped 2; count of bases not matched to a gene: 3. The CDR3 sequence: CASSFGQGATGNTIYF. The CDR3 DNA is TGTGCCAGCAGCTTCGGACAGGGGGCTACTGGAAACACCATATATTTT.

This clone was detected only a few times. V gene TRBV6-6 combines with J gene TRBJ2-5, with 7 bases fitting TRBD2. Germline V gene data show CDR1 as MNHNY and CDR2 as SVGAGI (reference sequence). The CDR3 length is 14 residues. V trimming: 8 bases; J trimming: 5 bases; junction bases outside the gene matches: 11. CDR3 in DNA: TGTGCCAGCGAAGGGACTACCATGTCGGAGACCCAGTACTTC. Its translation: CASEGTTMSETQYF.

The gene calls are TRBV5-1 and TRBJ2-2, with 7 bases aligning to TRBD1. This CDR3 spans 14 amino acids. Losses at the gene ends were 1 base for V and 6 bases for J; bases not matched to a gene: 3. Per germline, CDR1 SGHRS and CDR2 YFSETQ. CDR3 DNA sequence: TGCGCCAGCAGCTTGTCACAGGGGCCCGGGGAGCTGTTTTTT. Its protein is CASSLSQGPGELFF. The full variable domain, with the rest looked up from reference TRBV5-1 and TRBJ2-2, is KAGVTQTPRYLIKTRGQQVTLSCSPISGHRSVSWYQQTPGQGLQFLFEYFSETQRNKGNFPGRFSGRQFSNSRSEMNVSTLELGDSALYLCASSLSQGPGELFFGEGSRLTVL.

The chain recombines TRBV10-3 with TRBJ2-3, with 8 positions matching TRBD2. Germline CDR1 and CDR2: ENHRY and SYGVKD. The CDR3 loop spans 15 amino acids. V shed 4 bases, J shed 4 bases, and the junction held 7 bases outside the gene matches. The CDR3, as DNA: TGTGCCATCAGTGGCACGGGAGGGGCGGCAGATACGCAGTATTTT. Translated, it gives CAISGTGGAADTQYF.

In this sample, this clone turned up once. J is TRBJ2-7 and V is TRBV7-3; TRBD1 might be the D (6 bases). V was shortened by 5 bases and J by 9 bases, with 17 bases between the two germline ends. This CDR3 comprises 13 residues. Germline V lookup: CDR1 SGHTA, CDR2 FQGTGA. The CDR3 DNA sequence: TGTGCCAGCAGCCCAGGACAGTCTACGGCGCAGTACTTC. This gives the protein CASSPGQSTAQYF.

This clone occurred once. V is TRBV20-1 and J is TRBJ2-3; D uncertain. Trimming removed 7 bases from V and 0 bases from J, with 5 bases in between. Germline V gene sequence: CDR1 DFQATT, CDR2 SNEGSKA (reference sequence). The CDR3 length is 11 residues. The CDR3 bases are TGCAGTGTCGTTAGCACAGATACGCAGTATTTT. It codes for CSVVSTDTQYF.

This clone came up once. J is TRBJ1-3 and V is TRBV12-5, with 9 bases lining up with TRBD1. Germline values: CDR1 LGHNT, CDR2 FRNRAP. The CDR3 is 16 amino acids. V was pared by 9 bases and J by 2 bases, with 11 bases of the junction left unmatched. CDR3 residues: CASDAQGAMAGNTIYF. In DNA, the CDR3 is TGTGCTAGCGATGCACAGGGGGCAATGGCTGGAAACACCATATATTTT.

This chain uses TRBV11-1 with TRBJ2-1; 7 bases align to TRBD1. Germline values: CDR1 SGHAT, CDR2 FQDESV (reference sequence). CDR3 length: 17 residues. The V segment lost 5 bases and the J segment 5 bases; nucleotides outside the gene matches: 15. This CDR3 reads CASSPRQGNALHNEQFF. In DNA form, the CDR3 reads TGTGCCAGCAGCCCTCGACAGGGCAACGCTCTACACAATGAGCAGTTCTTC.

In its sample, this clone ranks as medium-sized. The chain uses TRBV6-6 and TRBJ1-4; D remains ambiguous. Per germline, CDR1 MNHNY and CDR2 SVGAGI (reference sequence). The V gene lost 10 bases and the J gene lost 0 bases, with 9 bases spanning the gap. This CDR3 is built from 13 residues. CDR3 nucleotides: TGTGCCACCGAGACGACAACTAATGAAAAACTGTTTTTT. Protein sequence: CATETTTNEKLFF.

To note about this clone: An end of the junction does not agree with germline; a read error may underlie this. The chain uses TRBV7-7 and TRBJ2-7, with D uncertain. The germline CDR1 and CDR2 sequences are SSHAT and FNYEAQ (reference sequence). CDR3 size: 16 residues. CDR3 loop: CASSFTLSDSAYEQYF. In DNA, the CDR3 is TGTGCTAGCAGCTTCACCTTGTCTGACTCAGCCTACGAGCAGTACTTC.

The chain combines TRBV19 with TRBJ2-4; 11 nucleotides line up with TRBD1. This CDR3 comprises 17 residues. Looked up from germline, CDR1 is LNHDA and CDR2 is SQIVND (reference sequence). J lost 0 bases, V lost 5 bases, and 6 bases had no gene match. DNA for the CDR3: TGTGCCAGTAGTTCTTGGACAGGGGGCGAAGCCAAAAACATTCAGTACTTC. This translates into CASSSWTGGEAKNIQYF.

This clone showed up just once. V gene TRBV30 combines with J gene TRBJ1-2; D gene unclear. The CDR3 contains 18 residues. V dropped 0 bases and J dropped 1 base, with 21 bases sitting between them. CDR1 and CDR2 (germline): GTSNPN, SVGIG (reference sequence). CDR3 region: CAWSVLGGPSRLNYGYTF. Written as DNA, the CDR3 is TGTGCCTGGAGTGTACTAGGAGGGCCATCTAGGCTTAACTATGGCTACACCTTC.

The chain employs TRBV18 and TRBJ2-1, with a tentative D call TRBD2 (5 bases). The length of the CDR3 is 14 residues. CDR1 and CDR2 from the germline V gene are KGHSH and LQKENI. Trimming shortened V by 3 bases and J by 7 bases, and 13 bases separated the two germline ends. In DNA, the CDR3 is TGTGCCAGCTCACCGAGAGGGTCGGCAAATGAGCAGTTCTTC. It yields the protein CASSPRGSANEQFF.

The chain recombines TRBV19 with TRBJ2-7; perhaps TRBD2 as D (5 bases). Per germline, CDR1 LNHDA and CDR2 SQIVND (reference sequence). CDR3 size: 12 residues. V shed 3 bases and J shed 3 bases, with 6 bases lying between them. The CDR3: CASSIAGYEQYF. CDR3 DNA sequence: TGTGCCAGTAGTATTGCGGGCTACGAGCAGTACTTC.

V and J are TRBV4-2 and TRBJ1-1; 7 nucleotides align to TRBD1. The CDR3 loop spans 15 amino acids. With V trimmed by 4 bases and J by 0 bases, 5 bases remained unmatched. CDR1 is LGHNA, CDR2 YNFKEQ, per germline. CDR3 in DNA: TGTGCCAGCAGCCCACCGGGGACAGTGAACACTGAAGCTTTCTTT. Translated, it gives CASSPPGTVNTEAFF.

The chain carries TRBV30 and TRBJ1-2; D is ambiguous. V lost 4 bases, J lost 2 bases, and 11 bases lay in between. CDR3 length: 13 amino acids. Germline CDR1 is GTSNPN and CDR2 is SVGIG (reference sequence). DNA for the CDR3: TGTGCCTGGACTCCCAGGATGAACTATGGCTACACCTTC. It yields the protein CAWTPRMNYGYTF.

This clone appeared once. This chain joins TRBV6-1 and TRBJ1-1, with TRBD1 identical over 9 bases. The CDR3 loop spans 14 amino acids. The V segment lost 4 bases and the J segment 4 bases; nucleotides outside the gene matches: 4. Germline loops: CDR1 MNHNS, CDR2 SASEGT. The CDR3 here is CASSVDRGGTEAFF. Here the CDR3 DNA reads TGTGCCAGCAGTGTGGACAGGGGTGGCACTGAAGCTTTCTTT.

The rearrangement uses TRBV5-5 and TRBJ1-5; D not certain. The CDR3 has 13 amino acids. Between the trimmed V and J ends, which lost 2 bases and 0 bases, there was a span of 3 bases. Germline CDR1 reads SGHKS; CDR2 reads YYEKEE (reference sequence). The DNA for the CDR3 is TGTGCCAGCAGCTTTCATAGCAATCAGCCCCAGCATTTT. As protein: CASSFHSNQPQHF.